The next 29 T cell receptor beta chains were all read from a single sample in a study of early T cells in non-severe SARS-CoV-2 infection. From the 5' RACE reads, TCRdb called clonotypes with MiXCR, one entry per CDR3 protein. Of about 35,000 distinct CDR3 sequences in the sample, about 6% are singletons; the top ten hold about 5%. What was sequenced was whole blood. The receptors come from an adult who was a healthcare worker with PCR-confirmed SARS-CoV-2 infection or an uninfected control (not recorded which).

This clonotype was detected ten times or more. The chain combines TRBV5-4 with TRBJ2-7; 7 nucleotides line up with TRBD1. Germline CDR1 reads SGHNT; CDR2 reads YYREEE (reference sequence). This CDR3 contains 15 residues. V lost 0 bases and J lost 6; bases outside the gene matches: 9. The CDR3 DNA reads TGTGCCAGCAGCTTGGATGGGACAGCCTACGTCGAGCAGTACTTC. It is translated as CASSLDGTAYVEQYF.

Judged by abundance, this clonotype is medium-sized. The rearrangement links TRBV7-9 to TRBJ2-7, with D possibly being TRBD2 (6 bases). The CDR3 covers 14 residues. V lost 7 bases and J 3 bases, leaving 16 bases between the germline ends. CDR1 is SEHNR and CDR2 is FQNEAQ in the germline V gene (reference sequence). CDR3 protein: CASIPAGEVYEQYF. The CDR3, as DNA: TGTGCCAGCATCCCCGCCGGGGAGGTCTACGAGCAGTACTTC.

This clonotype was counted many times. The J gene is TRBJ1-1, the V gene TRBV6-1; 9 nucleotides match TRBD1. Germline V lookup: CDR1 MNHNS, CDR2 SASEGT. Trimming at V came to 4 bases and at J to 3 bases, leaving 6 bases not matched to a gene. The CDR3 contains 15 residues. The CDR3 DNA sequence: TGTGCCAGCAGTGCCTGGGACAGGGTCGACACTGAAGCTTTCTTT. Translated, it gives CASSAWDRVDTEAFF.

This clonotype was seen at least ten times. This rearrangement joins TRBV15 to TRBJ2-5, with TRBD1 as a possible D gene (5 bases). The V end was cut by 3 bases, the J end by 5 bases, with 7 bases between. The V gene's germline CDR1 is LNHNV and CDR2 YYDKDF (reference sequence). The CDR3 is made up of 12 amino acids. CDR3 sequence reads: CATSRDTETQYF. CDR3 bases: TGTGCCACCAGCAGGGACACGGAGACCCAGTACTTC.

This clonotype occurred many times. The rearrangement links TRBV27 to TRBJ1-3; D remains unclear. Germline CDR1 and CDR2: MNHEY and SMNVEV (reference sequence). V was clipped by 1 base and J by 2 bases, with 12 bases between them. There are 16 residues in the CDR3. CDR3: CASSLYMGVPGNTIYF. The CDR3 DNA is TGTGCCAGCAGTTTATATATGGGTGTACCTGGAAACACCATATATTTT.

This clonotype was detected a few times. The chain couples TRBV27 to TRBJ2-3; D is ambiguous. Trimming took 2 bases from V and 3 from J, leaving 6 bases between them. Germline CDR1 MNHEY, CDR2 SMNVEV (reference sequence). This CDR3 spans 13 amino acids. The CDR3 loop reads CASSLIGTDTQYF. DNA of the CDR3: TGTGCCAGCAGTTTAATTGGGACAGATACGCAGTATTTT.

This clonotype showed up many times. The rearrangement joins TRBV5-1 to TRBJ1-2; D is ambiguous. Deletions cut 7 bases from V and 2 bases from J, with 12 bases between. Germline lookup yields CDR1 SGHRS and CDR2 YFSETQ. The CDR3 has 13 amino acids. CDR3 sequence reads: CASGDSFNYGYTF. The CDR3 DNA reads TGCGCCAGCGGGGATAGCTTCAACTATGGCTACACCTTC. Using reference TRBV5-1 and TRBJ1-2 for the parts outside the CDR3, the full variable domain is KAGVTQTPRYLIKTRGQQVTLSCSPISGHRSVSWYQQTPGQGLQFLFEYFSETQRNKGNFPGRFSGRQFSNSRSEMNVSTLELGDSALYLCASGDSFNYGYTFGSGTRLTVV.

CDR3 in amino acids: CASSLEPGQEHSYNSPLHF. The DNA of the CDR3 is TGTGCCAGCAGCTTAGAACCGGGACAGGAACACTCCTATAATTCACCCCTCCACTTT. The chain recombines TRBV7-6 with TRBJ1-6, with 8 bases aligning to TRBD1. J lost 0 bases, V lost 1 base, and 8 bases had no gene match. In germline, CDR1 is SGHVS, CDR2 FNYEAQ. The CDR3 runs to 19 residues.

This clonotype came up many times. The DNA of the CDR3 is TGTGCCAGCAGTCCCGACCGGACTAGCGGCAACACAGATACGCAGTATTTT. Amino acid sequence: CASSPDRTSGNTDTQYF. The chain recombines TRBV6-2 or TRBV6-3 with TRBJ2-3, with 10 bases identical to TRBD2. The V gene's germline CDR1 is MNHEY and CDR2 SVGEGT. The CDR3 runs 17 residues. J gave up 2 bases and V 5 bases, and 10 bases lay outside the gene matches.

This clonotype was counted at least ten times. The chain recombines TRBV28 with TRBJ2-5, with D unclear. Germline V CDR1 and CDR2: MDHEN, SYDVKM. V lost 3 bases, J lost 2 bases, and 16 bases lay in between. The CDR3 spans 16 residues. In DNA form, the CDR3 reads TGTGCCAGCAGTTTTATTACTGGTGGCAGTCAAGAGACCCAGTACTTC. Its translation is CASSFITGGSQETQYF.

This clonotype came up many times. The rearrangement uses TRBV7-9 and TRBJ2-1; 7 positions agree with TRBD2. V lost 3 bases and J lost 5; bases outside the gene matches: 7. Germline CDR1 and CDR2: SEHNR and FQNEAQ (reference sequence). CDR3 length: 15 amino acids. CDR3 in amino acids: CASSFLASGDNEQFF. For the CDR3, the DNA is TGTGCCAGCAGCTTCCTGGCTAGCGGAGACAATGAGCAGTTCTTC.

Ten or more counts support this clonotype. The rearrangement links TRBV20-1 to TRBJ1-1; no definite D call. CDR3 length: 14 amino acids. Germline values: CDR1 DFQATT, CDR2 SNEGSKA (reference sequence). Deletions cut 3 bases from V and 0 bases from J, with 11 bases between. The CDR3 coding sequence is TGCAGTGCTAGGGGAGACAACTTGAACACTGAAGCTTTCTTT. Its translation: CSARGDNLNTEAFF.

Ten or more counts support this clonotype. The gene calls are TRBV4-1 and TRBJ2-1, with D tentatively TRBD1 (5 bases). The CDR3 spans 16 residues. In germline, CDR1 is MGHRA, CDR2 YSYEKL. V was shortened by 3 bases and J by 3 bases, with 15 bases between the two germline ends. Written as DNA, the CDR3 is TGCGCCAGCAGCCACCACGCAGGGTCGGACTACAATGAGCAGTTCTTC. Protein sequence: CASSHHAGSDYNEQFF.

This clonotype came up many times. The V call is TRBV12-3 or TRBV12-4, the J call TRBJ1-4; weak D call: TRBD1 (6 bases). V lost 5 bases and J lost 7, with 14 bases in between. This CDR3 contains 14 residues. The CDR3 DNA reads TGTGCCAGCAGTCCGGGACATGGGGGTGAAAAACTGTTTTTT. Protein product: CASSPGHGGEKLFF.

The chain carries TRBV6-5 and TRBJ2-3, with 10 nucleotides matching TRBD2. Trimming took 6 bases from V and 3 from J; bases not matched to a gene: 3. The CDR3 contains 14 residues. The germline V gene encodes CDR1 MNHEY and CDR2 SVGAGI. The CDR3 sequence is CASRLAGVTDTQYF. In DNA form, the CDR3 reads TGTGCCAGCAGGCTAGCGGGAGTGACAGATACGCAGTATTTT.

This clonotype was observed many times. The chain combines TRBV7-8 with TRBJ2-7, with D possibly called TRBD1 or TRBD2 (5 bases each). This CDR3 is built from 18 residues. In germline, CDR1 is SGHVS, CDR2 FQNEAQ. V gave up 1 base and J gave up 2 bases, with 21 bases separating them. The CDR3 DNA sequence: TGTGCCAGCAGCTTAGGGTGGAGGAGACAGCCCAATACCTACGAGCAGTACTTC. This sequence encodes CASSLGWRRQPNTYEQYF.

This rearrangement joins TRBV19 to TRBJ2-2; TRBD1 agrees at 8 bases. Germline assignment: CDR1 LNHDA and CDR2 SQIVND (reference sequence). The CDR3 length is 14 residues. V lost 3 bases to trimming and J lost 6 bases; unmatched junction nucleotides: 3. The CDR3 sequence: CASSIQGASGELFF. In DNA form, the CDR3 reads TGTGCCAGTAGTATTCAGGGGGCTTCCGGGGAGCTGTTTTTT. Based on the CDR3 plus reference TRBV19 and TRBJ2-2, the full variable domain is DGGITQSPKYLFRKEGQNVTLSCEQNLNHDAMYWYRQDPGQGLRLIYYSQIVNDFQKGDIAEGYSVSREKKESFPLTVTSAQKNPTAFYLCASSIQGASGELFFGEGSRLTVL.

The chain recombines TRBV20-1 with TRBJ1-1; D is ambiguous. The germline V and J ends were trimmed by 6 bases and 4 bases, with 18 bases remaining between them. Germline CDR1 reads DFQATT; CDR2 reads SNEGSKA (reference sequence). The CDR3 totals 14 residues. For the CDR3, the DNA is TGCAGTGCCAGGCCGGGAAGTCAGATCACTGAAGCTTTCTTT. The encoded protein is CSARPGSQITEAFF.

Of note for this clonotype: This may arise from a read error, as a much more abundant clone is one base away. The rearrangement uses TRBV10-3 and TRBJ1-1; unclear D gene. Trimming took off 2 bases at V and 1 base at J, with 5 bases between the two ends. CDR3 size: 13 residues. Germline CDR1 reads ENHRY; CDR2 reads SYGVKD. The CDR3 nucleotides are TGTGCCATCAGTGAGACCCGGAACACTGAAGCTTTCTTT. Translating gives CAISETRNTEAFF.

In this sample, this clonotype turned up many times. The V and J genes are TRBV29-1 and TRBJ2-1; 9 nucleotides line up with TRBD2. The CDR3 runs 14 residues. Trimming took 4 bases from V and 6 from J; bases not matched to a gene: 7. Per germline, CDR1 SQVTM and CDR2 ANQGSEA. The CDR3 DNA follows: TGCAGCGTTGCGCTAGCGGGATCTGGCAATGAGCAGTTCTTC. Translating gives CSVALAGSGNEQFF.

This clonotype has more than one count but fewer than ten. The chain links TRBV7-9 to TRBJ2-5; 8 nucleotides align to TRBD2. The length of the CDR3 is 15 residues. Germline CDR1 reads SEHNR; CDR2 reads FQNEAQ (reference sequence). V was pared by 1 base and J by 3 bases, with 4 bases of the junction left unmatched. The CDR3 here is CASSLGLALKETQYF. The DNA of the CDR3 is TGTGCCAGCAGCTTAGGACTAGCGTTAAAAGAGACCCAGTACTTC.

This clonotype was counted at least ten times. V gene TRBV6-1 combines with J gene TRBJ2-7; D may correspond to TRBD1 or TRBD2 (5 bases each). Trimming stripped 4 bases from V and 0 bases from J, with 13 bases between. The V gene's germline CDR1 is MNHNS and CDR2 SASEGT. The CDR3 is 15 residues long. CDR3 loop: CASSVGTSPSYEQYF. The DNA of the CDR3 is TGTGCCAGCAGTGTCGGGACCTCACCCTCCTACGAGCAGTACTTC.

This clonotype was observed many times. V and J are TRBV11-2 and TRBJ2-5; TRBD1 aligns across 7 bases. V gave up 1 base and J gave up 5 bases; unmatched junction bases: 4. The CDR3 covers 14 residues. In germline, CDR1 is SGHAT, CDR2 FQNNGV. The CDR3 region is CASSLGGQYETQYF. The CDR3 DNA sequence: TGTGCCAGCAGCTTAGGGGGACAGTACGAGACCCAGTACTTC.

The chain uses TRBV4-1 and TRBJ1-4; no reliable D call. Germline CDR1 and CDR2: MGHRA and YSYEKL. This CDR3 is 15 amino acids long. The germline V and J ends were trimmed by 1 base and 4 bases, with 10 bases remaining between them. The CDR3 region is CASSQAAPNNEKLFF. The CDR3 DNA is TGCGCCAGCAGCCAAGCGGCACCTAATAATGAAAAACTGTTTTTT.

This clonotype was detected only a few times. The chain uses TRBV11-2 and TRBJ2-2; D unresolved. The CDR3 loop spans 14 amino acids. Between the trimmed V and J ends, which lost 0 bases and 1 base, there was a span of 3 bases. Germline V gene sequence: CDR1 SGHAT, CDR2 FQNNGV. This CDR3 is CASSLDGNTGELFF. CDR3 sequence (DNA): TGTGCCAGCAGCTTAGATGGGAACACCGGGGAGCTGTTTTTT. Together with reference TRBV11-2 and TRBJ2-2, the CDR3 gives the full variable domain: EAGVAQSPRYKIIEKRQSVAFWCNPISGHATLYWYQQILGQGPKLLIQFQNNGVVDDSQLPKDRFSAERLKGVDSTLKIQPAKLEDSAVYLCASSLDGNTGELFFGEGSRLTVL.

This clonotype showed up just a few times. CDR3 loop: CATSDSGVTQETQYF. The CDR3 bases are TGTGCCACCAGTGATTCAGGGGTAACCCAAGAGACCCAGTACTTC. The chain combines TRBV24-1 with TRBJ2-5, with D perhaps TRBD1 (6 bases). Looked up from germline, CDR1 is KGHDR and CDR2 is SFDVKD. Trimming took 2 bases from V and 1 from J, leaving 10 bases between them. CDR3 length: 15 amino acids.

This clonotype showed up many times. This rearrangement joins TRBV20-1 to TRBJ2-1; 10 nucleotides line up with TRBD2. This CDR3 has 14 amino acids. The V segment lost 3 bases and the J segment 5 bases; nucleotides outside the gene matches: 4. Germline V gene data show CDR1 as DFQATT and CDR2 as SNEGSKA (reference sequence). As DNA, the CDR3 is TGCAGTGCTAGTAGGGGACTAGCGCACAATGAGCAGTTCTTC. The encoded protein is CSASRGLAHNEQFF.

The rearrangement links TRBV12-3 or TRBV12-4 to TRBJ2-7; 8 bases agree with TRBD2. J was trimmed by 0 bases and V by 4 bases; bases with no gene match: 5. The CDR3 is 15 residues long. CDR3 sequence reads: CASSSTGGLSYEQYF. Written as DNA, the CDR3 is TGTGCCAGCAGTTCGACGGGAGGGCTCTCCTACGAGCAGTACTTC.

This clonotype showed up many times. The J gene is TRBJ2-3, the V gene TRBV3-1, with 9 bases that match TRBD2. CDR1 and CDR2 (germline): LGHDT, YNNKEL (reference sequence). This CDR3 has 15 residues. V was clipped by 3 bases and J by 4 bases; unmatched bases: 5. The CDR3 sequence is CASSQRSGSADTQYF. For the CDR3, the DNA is TGTGCCAGCAGCCAGCGTAGCGGGAGTGCAGATACGCAGTATTTT.